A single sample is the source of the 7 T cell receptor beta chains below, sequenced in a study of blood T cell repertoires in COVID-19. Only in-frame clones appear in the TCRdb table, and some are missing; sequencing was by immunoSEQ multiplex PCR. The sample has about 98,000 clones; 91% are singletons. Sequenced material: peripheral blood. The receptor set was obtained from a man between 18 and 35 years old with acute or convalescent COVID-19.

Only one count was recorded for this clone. CDR3 region: CASSDSPGQDYEQYF. The DNA of the CDR3 is TGTGCCAGCAGTGACTCGCCGGGACAGGACTACGAGCAGTACTTC. The chain recombines TRBV6-4 with TRBJ2-7; 8 nucleotides match TRBD1. This CDR3 contains 15 residues. Looked up from germline, CDR1 is MRHNA and CDR2 is SNTAGT. V trimming: 0 bases; J trimming: 3 bases; junction bases outside the gene matches: 4.

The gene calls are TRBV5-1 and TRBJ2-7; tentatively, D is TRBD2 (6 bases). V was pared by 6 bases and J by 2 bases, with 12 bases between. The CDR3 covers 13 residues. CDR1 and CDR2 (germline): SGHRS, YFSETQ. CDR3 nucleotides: TGCGCCAGCAATGGGGGGAACGCCTACGAGCAGTACTTC. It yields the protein CASNGGNAYEQYF.

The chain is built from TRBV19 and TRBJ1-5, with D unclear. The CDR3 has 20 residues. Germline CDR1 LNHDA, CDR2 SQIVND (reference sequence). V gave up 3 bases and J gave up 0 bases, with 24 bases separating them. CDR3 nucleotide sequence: TGTGCCAGTAGTATTGCGGGAGGTCGGGTGAAAGGTGCTAGCAATCAGCCCCAGCATTTT. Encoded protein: CASSIAGGRVKGASNQPQHF.

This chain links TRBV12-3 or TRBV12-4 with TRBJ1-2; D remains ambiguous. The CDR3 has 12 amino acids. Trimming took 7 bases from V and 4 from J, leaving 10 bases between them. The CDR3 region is CASNEAGYGYTF. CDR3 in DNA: TGTGCCAGCAACGAGGCGGGCTATGGCTACACCTTC.

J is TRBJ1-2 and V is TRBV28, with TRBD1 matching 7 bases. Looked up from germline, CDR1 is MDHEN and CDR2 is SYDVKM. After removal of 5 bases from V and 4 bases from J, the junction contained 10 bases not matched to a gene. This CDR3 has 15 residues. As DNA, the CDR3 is TGTGCCAGCAGTGGGACAGTGGAGTCCGGCTATGGCTACACCTTC. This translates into CASSGTVESGYGYTF.

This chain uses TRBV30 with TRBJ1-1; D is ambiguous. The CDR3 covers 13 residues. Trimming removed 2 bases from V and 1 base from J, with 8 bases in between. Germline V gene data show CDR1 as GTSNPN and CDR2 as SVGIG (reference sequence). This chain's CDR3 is CAWSLHKNTEAFF. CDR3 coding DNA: TGTGCCTGGAGTTTGCACAAGAACACTGAAGCTTTCTTT.

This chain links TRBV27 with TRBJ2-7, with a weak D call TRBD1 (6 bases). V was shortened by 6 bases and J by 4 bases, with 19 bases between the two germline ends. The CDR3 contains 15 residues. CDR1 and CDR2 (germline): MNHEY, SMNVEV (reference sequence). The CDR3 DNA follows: TGTGCCAGCAGACTAAAGCCGGGACACATATACGAGCAGTACTTC. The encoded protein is CASRLKPGHIYEQYF.